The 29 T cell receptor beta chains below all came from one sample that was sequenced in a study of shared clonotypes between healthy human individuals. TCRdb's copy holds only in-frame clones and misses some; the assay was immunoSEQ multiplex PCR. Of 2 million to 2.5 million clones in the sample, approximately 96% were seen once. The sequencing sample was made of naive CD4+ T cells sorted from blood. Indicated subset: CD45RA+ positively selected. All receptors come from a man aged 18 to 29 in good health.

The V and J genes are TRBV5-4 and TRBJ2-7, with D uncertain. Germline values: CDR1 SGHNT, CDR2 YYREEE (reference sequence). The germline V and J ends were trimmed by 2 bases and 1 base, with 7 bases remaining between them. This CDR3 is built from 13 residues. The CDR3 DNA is TGTGCCAGCAGCTTCCAGCTATCCTACGAGCAGTACTTC. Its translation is CASSFQLSYEQYF.

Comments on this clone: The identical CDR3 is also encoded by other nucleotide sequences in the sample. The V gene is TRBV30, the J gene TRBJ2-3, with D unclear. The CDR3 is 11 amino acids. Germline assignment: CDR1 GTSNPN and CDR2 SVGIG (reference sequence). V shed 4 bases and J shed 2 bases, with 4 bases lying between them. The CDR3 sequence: CAWTFTDTQYF. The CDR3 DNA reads TGTGCCTGGACCTTCACAGATACGCAGTATTTT.

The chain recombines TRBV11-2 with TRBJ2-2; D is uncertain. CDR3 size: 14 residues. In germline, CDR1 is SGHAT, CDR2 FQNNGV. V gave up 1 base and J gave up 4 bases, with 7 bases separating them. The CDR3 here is CASSLGPTTGELFF. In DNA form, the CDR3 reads TGTGCCAGCAGCTTAGGCCCAACCACCGGGGAGCTGTTTTTT.

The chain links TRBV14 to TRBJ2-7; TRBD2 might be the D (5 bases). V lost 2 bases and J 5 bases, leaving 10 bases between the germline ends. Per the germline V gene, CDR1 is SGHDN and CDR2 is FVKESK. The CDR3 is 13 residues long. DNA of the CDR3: TGTGCCAGCAGCCAAAGTCCCGGGAACGAGCAGTACTTC. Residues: CASSQSPGNEQYF.

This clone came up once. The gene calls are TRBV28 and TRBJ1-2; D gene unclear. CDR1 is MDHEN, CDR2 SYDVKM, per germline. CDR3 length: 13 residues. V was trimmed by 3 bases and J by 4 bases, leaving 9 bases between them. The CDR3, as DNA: TGTGCCAGCAGTTTTCGGCGAGCCTATGGCTACACCTTC. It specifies CASSFRRAYGYTF.

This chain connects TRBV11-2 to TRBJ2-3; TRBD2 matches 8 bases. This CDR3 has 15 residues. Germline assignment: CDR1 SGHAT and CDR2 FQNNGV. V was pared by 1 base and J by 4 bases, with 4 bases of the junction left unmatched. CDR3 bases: TGTGCCAGCAGCTTAGGCGGGGGGCCTGCAGATACGCAGTATTTT. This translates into CASSLGGGPADTQYF.

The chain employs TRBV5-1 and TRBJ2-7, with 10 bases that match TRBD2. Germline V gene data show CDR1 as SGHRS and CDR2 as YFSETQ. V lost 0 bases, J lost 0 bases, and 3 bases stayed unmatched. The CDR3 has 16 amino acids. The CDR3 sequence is CASSLEGLAPSYEQYF. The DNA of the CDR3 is TGCGCCAGCAGCTTGGAGGGACTAGCGCCCTCCTACGAGCAGTACTTC.

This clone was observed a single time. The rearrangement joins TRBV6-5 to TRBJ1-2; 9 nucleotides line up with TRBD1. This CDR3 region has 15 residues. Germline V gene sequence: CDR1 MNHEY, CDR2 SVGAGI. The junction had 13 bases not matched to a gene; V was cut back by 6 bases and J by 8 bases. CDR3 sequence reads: CASSRGQGMGGGYTF. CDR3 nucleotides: TGTGCCAGCAGCCGTGGACAGGGGATGGGAGGAGGCTACACCTTC.

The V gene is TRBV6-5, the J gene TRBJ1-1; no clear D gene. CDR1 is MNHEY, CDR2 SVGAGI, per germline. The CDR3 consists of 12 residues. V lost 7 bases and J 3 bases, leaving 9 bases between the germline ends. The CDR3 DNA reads TGTGCCAGCATGGGAACGGACACTGAAGCTTTCTTT. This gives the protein CASMGTDTEAFF.

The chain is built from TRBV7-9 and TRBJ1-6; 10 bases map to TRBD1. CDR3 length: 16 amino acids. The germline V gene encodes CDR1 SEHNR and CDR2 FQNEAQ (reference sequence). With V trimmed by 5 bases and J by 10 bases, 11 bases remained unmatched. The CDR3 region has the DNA TGTGCCAGCAGCAAAACCGGGACAGGGGTTCGGTCACCCCTCCACTTT. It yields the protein CASSKTGTGVRSPLHF.

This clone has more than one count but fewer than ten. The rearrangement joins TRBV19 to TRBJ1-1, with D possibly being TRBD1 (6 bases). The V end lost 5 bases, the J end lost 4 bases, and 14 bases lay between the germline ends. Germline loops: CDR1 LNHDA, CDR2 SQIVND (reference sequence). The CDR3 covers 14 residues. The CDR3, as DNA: TGTGCCAGTAGTTCCACCGGACAGCTCACTGAAGCTTTCTTT. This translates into CASSSTGQLTEAFF.

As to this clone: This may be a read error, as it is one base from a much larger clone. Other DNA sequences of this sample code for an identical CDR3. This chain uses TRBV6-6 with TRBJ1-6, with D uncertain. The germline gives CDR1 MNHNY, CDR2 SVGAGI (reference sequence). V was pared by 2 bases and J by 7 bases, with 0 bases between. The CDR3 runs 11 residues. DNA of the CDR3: TGTGCCAGCAGTTACAATTCACCCCTCCACTTT. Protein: CASSYNSPLHF.

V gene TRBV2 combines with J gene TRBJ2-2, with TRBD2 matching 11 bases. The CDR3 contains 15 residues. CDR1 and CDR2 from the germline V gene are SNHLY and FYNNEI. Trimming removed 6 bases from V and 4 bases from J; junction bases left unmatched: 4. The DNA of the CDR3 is TGTGCCAGCAGCATAGCGGGAGGGGGCACCGGGGAGCTGTTTTTT. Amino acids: CASSIAGGGTGELFF.

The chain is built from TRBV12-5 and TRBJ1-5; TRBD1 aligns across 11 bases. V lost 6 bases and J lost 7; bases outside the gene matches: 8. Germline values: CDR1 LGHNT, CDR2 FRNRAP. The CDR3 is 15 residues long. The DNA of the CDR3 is TGTGCTAGTGGGCGGACAGGGGGCGATTCACAGCCCCAGCATTTT. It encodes CASGRTGGDSQPQHF.

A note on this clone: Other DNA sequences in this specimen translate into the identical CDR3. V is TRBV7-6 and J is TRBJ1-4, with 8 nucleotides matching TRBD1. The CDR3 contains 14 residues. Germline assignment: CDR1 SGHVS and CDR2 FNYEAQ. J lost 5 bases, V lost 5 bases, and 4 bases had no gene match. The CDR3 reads CASSRGQGNEKLFF. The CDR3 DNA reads TGTGCCAGCAGCCGTGGACAGGGAAATGAAAAACTGTTTTTT.

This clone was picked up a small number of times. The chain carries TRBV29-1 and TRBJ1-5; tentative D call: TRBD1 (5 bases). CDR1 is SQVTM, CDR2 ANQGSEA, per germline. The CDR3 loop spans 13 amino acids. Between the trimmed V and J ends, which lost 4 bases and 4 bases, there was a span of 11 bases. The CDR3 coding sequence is TGCAGCGTTGCCTTCGACAGAAATCAGCCCCAGCATTTT. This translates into CSVAFDRNQPQHF.

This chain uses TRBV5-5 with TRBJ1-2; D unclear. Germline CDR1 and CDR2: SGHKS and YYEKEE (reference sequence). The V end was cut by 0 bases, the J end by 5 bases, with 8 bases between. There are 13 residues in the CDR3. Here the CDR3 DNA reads TGTGCCAGCAGCTTGGAGGGTGCATATGGCTACACCTTC. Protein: CASSLEGAYGYTF.

CDR3 coding DNA: TGTGCCAGCAGCTTATCTTCGAACACTGAAGCTTTCTTT. It specifies CASSLSSNTEAFF. The V and J genes are TRBV7-2 and TRBJ1-1; D is uncertain. Germline-derived CDR1 and CDR2 are SGHTA and FQGNSA. The V gene lost 2 bases and the J gene lost 1 base, with 5 bases spanning the gap. The length of the CDR3 is 13 residues.

CDR3 bases: TGTGCCAGCAGTGGGACTAGCGGGAGACGGAACACCGGGGAGCTGTTTTTT. Translated, it gives CASSGTSGRRNTGELFF. The rearrangement links TRBV6-1 to TRBJ2-2; 13 bases match TRBD2. The CDR3 loop spans 17 amino acids. With V trimmed by 4 bases and J by 1 base, 3 bases remained unmatched. Germline V gene lookup returns CDR1 MNHNS and CDR2 SASEGT.

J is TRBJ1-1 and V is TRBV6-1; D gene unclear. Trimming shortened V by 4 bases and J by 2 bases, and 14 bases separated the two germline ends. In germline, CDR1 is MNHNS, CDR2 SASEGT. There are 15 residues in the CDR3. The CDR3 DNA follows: TGTGCCAGCAGTGGCCCCGACGGGGTAAACACTGAAGCTTTCTTT. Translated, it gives CASSGPDGVNTEAFF.

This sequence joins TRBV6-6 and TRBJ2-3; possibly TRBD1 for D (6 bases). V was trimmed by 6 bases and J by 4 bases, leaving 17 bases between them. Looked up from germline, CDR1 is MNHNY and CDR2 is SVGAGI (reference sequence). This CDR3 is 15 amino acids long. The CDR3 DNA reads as TGTGCCAGCAGGCTCAGGGGCCTAGCCCCAGATACGCAGTATTTT. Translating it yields CASRLRGLAPDTQYF.

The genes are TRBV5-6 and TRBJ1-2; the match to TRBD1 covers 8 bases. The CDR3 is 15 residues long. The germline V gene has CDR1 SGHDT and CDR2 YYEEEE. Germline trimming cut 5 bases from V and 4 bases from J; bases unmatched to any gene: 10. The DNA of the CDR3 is TGTGCCAGCAGTCGGACAGGGTTTATCAGCTATGGCTACACCTTC. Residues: CASSRTGFISYGYTF.

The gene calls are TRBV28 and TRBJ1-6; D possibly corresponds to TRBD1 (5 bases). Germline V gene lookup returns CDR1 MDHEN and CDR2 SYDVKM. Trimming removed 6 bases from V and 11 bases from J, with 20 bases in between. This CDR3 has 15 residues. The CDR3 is CASSQTGQGQAPLHF. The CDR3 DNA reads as TGTGCCAGCAGCCAAACCGGTCAGGGTCAGGCACCCCTCCACTTT.

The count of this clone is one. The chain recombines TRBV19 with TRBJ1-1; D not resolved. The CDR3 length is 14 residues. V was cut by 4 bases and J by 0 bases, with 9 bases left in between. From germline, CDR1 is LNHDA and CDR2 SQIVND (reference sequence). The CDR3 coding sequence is TGTGCCAGTAGTAGATTACCGATGAACACTGAAGCTTTCTTT. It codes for CASSRLPMNTEAFF.

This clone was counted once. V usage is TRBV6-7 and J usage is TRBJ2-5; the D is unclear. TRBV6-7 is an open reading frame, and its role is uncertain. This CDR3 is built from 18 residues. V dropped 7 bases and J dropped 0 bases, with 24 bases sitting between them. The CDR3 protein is CASTQPTFLRKYQETQYF. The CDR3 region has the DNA TGTGCCAGCACCCAACCCACTTTCTTGCGGAAGTACCAAGAGACCCAGTACTTC.

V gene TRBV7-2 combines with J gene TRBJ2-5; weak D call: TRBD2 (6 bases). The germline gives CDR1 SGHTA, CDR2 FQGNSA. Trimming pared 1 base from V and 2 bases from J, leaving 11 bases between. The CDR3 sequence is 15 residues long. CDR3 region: CASSLGGGLQETQYF. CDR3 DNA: TGTGCCAGCAGCTTAGGTGGGGGGTTACAAGAGACCCAGTACTTC.

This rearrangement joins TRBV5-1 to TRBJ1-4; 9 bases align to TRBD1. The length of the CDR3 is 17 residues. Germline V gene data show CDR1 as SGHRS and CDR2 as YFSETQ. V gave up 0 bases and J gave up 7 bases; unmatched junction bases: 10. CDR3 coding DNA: TGCGCCAGCAGCTTGGAAGGAGGGACAGGGAAAAGTGAAAAACTGTTTTTT. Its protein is CASSLEGGTGKSEKLFF.

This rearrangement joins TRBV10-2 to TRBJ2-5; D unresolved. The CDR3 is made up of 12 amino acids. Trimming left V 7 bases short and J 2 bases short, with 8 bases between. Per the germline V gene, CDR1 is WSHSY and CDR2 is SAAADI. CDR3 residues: CASTRAQETQYF. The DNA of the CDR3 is TGCGCCAGCACCCGGGCACAAGAGACCCAGTACTTC.

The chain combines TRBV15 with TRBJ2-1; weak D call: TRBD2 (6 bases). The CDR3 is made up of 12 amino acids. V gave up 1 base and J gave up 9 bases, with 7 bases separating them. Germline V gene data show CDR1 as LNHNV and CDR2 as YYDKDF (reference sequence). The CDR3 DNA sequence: TGTGCCACCAGCAGAGGAGCGGGTGAGCAGTTCTTC. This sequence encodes CATSRGAGEQFF. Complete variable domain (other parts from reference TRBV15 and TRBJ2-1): DAMVIQNPRYQVTQFGKPVTLSCSQTLNHNVMYWYQQKSSQAPKLLFHYYDKDFNNEADTPDNFQSRRPNTSFCFLDIRSPGLGDTAMYLCATSRGAGEQFFGPGTRLTVL.